The 7 T cell receptor beta chains below all came from one sample that was sequenced in a study of T cells in Graves' hyperthyroidism and ophthalmopathy. TCR beta CDR3 regions were amplified from RNA. The HTBI primer set drove a first-round RT-PCR of the TCR CDR3. Each CDR3 protein gets one entry after TCRdb re-called the multiplex PCR reads with MiXCR. The data contain a few hundred thousand distinct CDR3 sequences, approximately 14% of them singletons. Sequencing was performed on blood. Receptor source: a woman in her 40s with Graves' hyperthyroidism that later progressed to Graves' ophthalmopathy.

This clonotype showed up many times. One end of the junction is discordant with germline, which a read error may explain. The chain is built from TRBV7-7 and TRBJ2-5; 13 bases line up with TRBD2. CDR3 length equals 17 residues. CDR1 SSHAT and CDR2 FNYEAQ come from the germline V gene (reference sequence). In DNA, the CDR3 is TGTGCTAGCAGCTCCGGGACTAGCGGGATTACAAGCGAGACCCAGTACTTC. It yields the protein CASSSGTSGITSETQYF.

V usage is TRBV19 and J usage is TRBJ2-7, with TRBD1 matching 8 bases. In germline, CDR1 is LNHDA, CDR2 SQIVND (reference sequence). Trimming removed 3 bases from V and 4 bases from J; junction bases left unmatched: 5. The CDR3 has 14 residues. The CDR3 DNA reads TGTGCCAGTAGTATGCAGGGGGCAATATACGAGCAGTACTTC. Its translation: CASSMQGAIYEQYF.

The sample holds a few counts of this clonotype. The chain is built from TRBV5-1 and TRBJ2-2; maybe TRBD2 (6 bases). Trimming shortened V by 2 bases and J by 7 bases, and 18 bases separated the two germline ends. The CDR3 contains 16 residues. CDR1 and CDR2 from the germline V gene are SGHRS and YFSETQ. The CDR3 sequence: CASSFGGAGLVGELFF. The CDR3 region has the DNA TGCGCCAGCAGCTTCGGGGGAGCGGGCCTCGTCGGGGAGCTGTTTTTT.

This clonotype was observed many times. The chain employs TRBV7-8 and TRBJ2-7, with D unresolved. Trimming removed 0 bases at V and 2 bases at J, with 5 bases between. This CDR3 has 13 residues. Germline values: CDR1 SGHVS, CDR2 FQNEAQ. The CDR3 DNA is TGTGCCAGCAGCTTAGCGCCAGCCTACGAGCAGTACTTC. Amino acid sequence: CASSLAPAYEQYF.

This clonotype has only one observation. The chain has TRBV27 and TRBJ2-7; 13 positions match TRBD2. This CDR3 is 16 amino acids long. Germline loops: CDR1 MNHEY, CDR2 SMNVEV (reference sequence). V was clipped by 1 base and J by 7 bases; unmatched bases: 7. This chain's CDR3 is CASSLLLAGGPGEQYF. Here the CDR3 DNA reads TGTGCCAGCAGTTTATTACTAGCGGGAGGGCCTGGTGAGCAGTACTTC.

Concerning this clonotype: The germline gene is not matched at one end of the junction; a read error may be the cause. The genes are TRBV20-1 and TRBJ1-5; D may be TRBD1 (6 bases). The germline gives CDR1 DFQATT, CDR2 SNEGSKA (reference sequence). This CDR3 is 11 amino acids long. The CDR3 spells CSARDGGPHHF. CDR3 DNA sequence: TGCAGTGCTAGAGATGGGGGGCCCCATCATTTT.

This clonotype has a handful of counts. The chain combines TRBV27 with TRBJ2-1; D gene uncertain. The V gene lost 7 bases and the J gene lost 5 bases, with 6 bases spanning the gap. The CDR3 length is 11 residues. Germline V lookup: CDR1 MNHEY, CDR2 SMNVEV (reference sequence). Here the CDR3 reads CASTLNNEQFF. In DNA, the CDR3 is TGTGCCAGCACTCTAAACAATGAGCAGTTCTTC.